Presented here are 18 T cell receptor beta chains from one specimen sequenced in a study of blood T cell repertoires in COVID-19. Clones were sequenced by immunoSEQ multiplex PCR, and TCRdb holds only the in-frame ones, with some missing. The data contain some 210,000 clones, 70% to 90% of them singletons. Material: PBMCs or T cells enriched from blood (not recorded which). Source of these receptors: a man aged 40-50 years who had recovered from COVID-19.

V usage is TRBV6-4 and J usage is TRBJ2-3; D possibly corresponds to TRBD2 (7 bases). Between the trimmed V and J ends, which lost 6 bases and 0 bases, there was a span of 22 bases. The CDR3 has 18 residues. Germline loops: CDR1 MRHNA, CDR2 SNTAGT. CDR3 sequence reads: CASSPRGGSKFSTDTQYF. CDR3 in DNA: TGTGCCAGCAGCCCTAGGGGGGGCTCCAAGTTTAGCACAGATACGCAGTATTTT.

This clone was found once. The rearrangement uses TRBV7-8 and TRBJ1-1; D is perhaps TRBD1 (5 bases). Trimming left V 6 bases short and J 4 bases short, with 12 bases between. CDR1 SGHVS and CDR2 FQNEAQ come from the germline V gene. The CDR3 contains 13 residues. CDR3 DNA: TGTGCCAGCAGAAAAGGGCAGGGCACTGAAGCTTTCTTT. It translates to CASRKGQGTEAFF.

V and J are TRBV5-1 and TRBJ1-1; weak D call: TRBD1 (5 bases). CDR1 and CDR2 from the germline V gene are SGHRS and YFSETQ. V dropped 4 bases and J dropped 5 bases, with 18 bases sitting between them. This CDR3 is 15 amino acids long. The CDR3 nucleotides are TGCGCCAGCAGCACAGGAAACTCATTCGGGACTGAAGCTTTCTTT. Translating it yields CASSTGNSFGTEAFF. Full variable domain (outside the CDR3, taken from reference TRBV5-1 and TRBJ1-1): KAGVTQTPRYLIKTRGQQVTLSCSPISGHRSVSWYQQTPGQGLQFLFEYFSETQRNKGNFPGRFSGRQFSNSRSEMNVSTLELGDSALYLCASSTGNSFGTEAFFGQGTRLTVV.

This clone was observed a handful of times. This chain joins TRBV4-2 and TRBJ1-1; the D is unclear. Looked up from germline, CDR1 is LGHNA and CDR2 is YNFKEQ. The CDR3 runs 12 residues. V lost 4 bases to trimming and J lost 1 base, with 4 bases between them. The CDR3 coding sequence is TGTGCCAGCAGCCCGGGGAACACTGAAGCTTTCTTT. This translates into CASSPGNTEAFF.

The chain uses TRBV12-3 or TRBV12-4 and TRBJ2-3, with 7 bases fitting TRBD1. V shed 6 bases, J shed 11 bases, and the junction held 8 bases outside the gene matches. The CDR3 loop spans 12 amino acids. The DNA of the CDR3 is TGTGCCAGCAGGGGACAGTCCCCATTGCAGTATTTT. This codes for CASRGQSPLQYF.

This chain links TRBV6-5 with TRBJ1-2; D is perhaps TRBD1 (6 bases). The CDR3 is made up of 13 amino acids. V was shortened by 6 bases and J by 8 bases, with 16 bases between the two germline ends. Germline assignment: CDR1 MNHEY and CDR2 SVGAGI. CDR3 protein: CASRDSFANGYTF. The DNA of the CDR3 is TGTGCCAGCAGGGACAGTTTTGCCAACGGCTACACCTTC.

The V call is TRBV6-5, the J call TRBJ2-5; a weak D match, TRBD2 (5 bases). CDR1 is MNHEY, CDR2 SVGAGI, per germline. Trimming removed 10 bases from V and 4 bases from J, with 16 bases in between. CDR3 length equals 13 residues. The CDR3 DNA reads TGTGCCACCCTTCGGGGTTTGGGAGAGACCCAGTACTTC. It specifies CATLRGLGETQYF.

This clone was observed a single time. The V gene is TRBV19, the J gene TRBJ2-7; 12 bases are shared with TRBD2. Trimming removed 6 bases from V and 4 bases from J; junction bases left unmatched: 7. The CDR3 has 15 residues. The germline V gene encodes CDR1 LNHDA and CDR2 SQIVND (reference sequence). The CDR3 spells CASRDLAGGSYEQYF. CDR3 DNA: TGTGCCAGTAGGGACCTAGCGGGGGGGTCGTACGAGCAGTACTTC.

V is TRBV28 and J is TRBJ2-1; 10 nucleotides agree with TRBD2. The CDR3 totals 15 residues. CDR1 is MDHEN, CDR2 SYDVKM, per germline. V lost 6 bases and J lost 7; bases outside the gene matches: 9. The CDR3 here is CASSSQREGQNEQFF. CDR3 sequence (DNA): TGTGCCAGCAGCTCCCAGCGGGAGGGCCAGAATGAGCAGTTCTTC.

The chain joins TRBV4-1 to TRBJ2-7; 8 bases are a match to TRBD1. After removal of 2 bases from V and 1 base from J, the junction contained 4 bases not matched to a gene. The germline CDR1 and CDR2 sequences are MGHRA and YSYEKL. This CDR3 has 15 amino acids. The CDR3 DNA reads as TGCGCCAGCAGCCAAAGACAGGGGCGATCCTACGAGCAGTACTTC. Translating it yields CASSQRQGRSYEQYF.

The rearrangement joins TRBV12-5 to TRBJ2-7, with 8 nucleotides matching TRBD1. The CDR3 has 12 amino acids. Germline loops: CDR1 LGHNT, CDR2 FRNRAP. With V trimmed by 7 bases and J by 4 bases, 3 bases remained unmatched. CDR3 protein: CASAYRGYEQYF. CDR3 DNA sequence: TGTGCTAGTGCTTACAGGGGGTACGAGCAGTACTTC.

As DNA, the CDR3 is TGTGCCAGCAGCCCCCGACTAGCGGAAATCTACAATGAGCAGTTCTTC. Its protein is CASSPRLAEIYNEQFF. The chain has TRBV9 and TRBJ2-1, with 9 bases lining up with TRBD2. Trimming at V came to 4 bases and at J to 3 bases, leaving 8 bases not matched to a gene. The CDR3 consists of 16 residues. Germline loops: CDR1 SGDLS, CDR2 YYNGEE.

The chain combines TRBV30 with TRBJ1-1, with TRBD1 identical over 7 bases. Germline loops: CDR1 GTSNPN, CDR2 SVGIG (reference sequence). V was pared by 8 bases and J by 0 bases, with 3 bases of the junction left unmatched. The CDR3 extends over 12 amino acids. CDR3 protein: CAGDRVNTEAFF. CDR3 in DNA: TGTGCCGGAGACAGGGTGAACACTGAAGCTTTCTTT.

The chain combines TRBV9 with TRBJ1-1; D gene ambiguous. This CDR3 is 13 amino acids long. Trimming pared 0 bases from V and 5 bases from J, leaving 8 bases between. From germline, CDR1 is SGDLS and CDR2 YYNGEE. CDR3 region: CASSVVDWTEAFF. The CDR3 nucleotides read TGTGCCAGCAGCGTAGTGGACTGGACTGAAGCTTTCTTT. Based on the CDR3 plus reference TRBV9 and TRBJ1-1, the full variable domain is DSGVTQTPKHLITATGQRVTLRCSPRSGDLSVYWYQQSLDQGLQFLIQYYNGEERAKGNILERFSAQQFPDLHSELNLSSLELGDSALYFCASSVVDWTEAFFGQGTRLTVV.

This chain uses TRBV9 with TRBJ2-1, with TRBD2 identical over 7 bases. J gave up 3 bases and V 0 bases, and 3 bases lay outside the gene matches. The CDR3 sequence is 15 residues long. CDR1 is SGDLS, CDR2 YYNGEE, per germline. The CDR3 is CASSVEASGYNEQFF. The CDR3, as DNA: TGTGCCAGCAGCGTAGAGGCTAGCGGCTACAATGAGCAGTTCTTC.

The chain joins TRBV12-3 or TRBV12-4 to TRBJ1-3; D might be TRBD1 (6 bases). Trimming left V 5 bases short and J 3 bases short, with 8 bases between. This CDR3 region has 13 residues. This chain's CDR3 is CASSAQGGNTIYF. The CDR3 bases are TGTGCCAGCAGTGCACAGGGTGGAAACACCATATATTTT.

This clone was recorded only once. The chain combines TRBV7-9 with TRBJ1-6; D might be TRBD1 (6 bases). Germline V CDR1 and CDR2: SEHNR, FQNEAQ (reference sequence). V was clipped by 5 bases and J by 14 bases, with 16 bases between them. This CDR3 has 13 amino acids. CDR3 DNA: TGTGCCAGCAGCCTTGTAGGGACAAGGTCCCTCCACTTT. It specifies CASSLVGTRSLHF.

J is TRBJ1-5 and V is TRBV2; D remains unclear. The germline V gene has CDR1 SNHLY and CDR2 FYNNEI. V was shortened by 11 bases and J by 4 bases, with 15 bases between the two germline ends. This CDR3 spans 13 amino acids. Written as DNA, the CDR3 is TGTGCCGGAAGGAGGGTTTTGAATCAGCCCCAGCATTTT. Protein sequence: CAGRRVLNQPQHF.